A few counts support the clone carrying this T cell receptor (beta chain). Its matching antigen is unknown. The data are from a study of shared clonotypes between healthy human individuals. Study-level background: For every donor, three CD4 naive, three CD4 memory, two CD8 naive and one CD8 memory plates were used. General study points: Only a few donors were included, so the genetic and exposure-history diversity represented was limited. Naive CD4 clonotypes overlapped across several donors at roughly 5.1%.

This CDR3 has 11 amino acids. Looked up from germline, CDR1 is MNHNY and CDR2 is SVGAGI (reference sequence). Trimming cost V 5 bases and J 8 bases, with 8 bases left between them. Every immunoSEQ plate was one replicate of a subset's evenly spread DNA. Sequencing used immunoSEQ multiplex PCR; TCRdb keeps in-frame clones, though not all of them. The sample yields roughly 300,000 clones, around 87% seen once. The sequenced material came from memory CD8+ T cells sorted from blood. The subset denotes: CD45RO+ cells pooled with CCR7-negative TemRA cells. The chain is built from TRBV6-6 and TRBJ2-3; TRBD2 is a possible D gene (5 bases). The sequence derives from a man between 18 and 35 years old in good health. The CDR3 is CASSRLFTQYF. CDR3 DNA sequence: TGTGCCAGCAGTCGACTATTTACGCAGTATTTT.